These 26 T cell receptor beta chains came from one sample sequenced in a study of shared clonotypes between healthy human individuals. Only in-frame clones appear in the TCRdb table, and some are missing; sequencing was by immunoSEQ multiplex PCR. The sample carries about 980,000 clones, 76% recorded once. What was sequenced was memory CD4+ T cells sorted from blood. Sample subset: CD45RA-negative fraction. These receptor sequences come from a man between 18 and 35 years old in good health.

This chain joins TRBV4-2 and TRBJ2-5; 12 bases align to TRBD2. The trim removed 3 bases at V and 5 bases at J, leaving 4 bases unmatched. Looked up from germline, CDR1 is LGHNA and CDR2 is YNFKEQ. CDR3 size: 15 residues. The CDR3 here is CASSQLAGGRETQYF. As DNA, the CDR3 is TGTGCCAGCAGCCAGCTAGCGGGGGGGCGGGAGACCCAGTACTTC.

This clone appeared once. V and J are TRBV4-1 and TRBJ2-3; TRBD2 agrees at 13 bases. Germline CDR1 MGHRA, CDR2 YSYEKL. The J segment lost 1 base and the V segment lost 6 bases, leaving 13 bases of the junction unmatched. The length of the CDR3 is 19 residues. CDR3 loop: CASRPGGLAGANRTDTQYF. CDR3 bases: TGCGCCAGCAGACCCGGCGGACTAGCGGGGGCCAATCGCACAGATACGCAGTATTTT.

The gene calls are TRBV7-8 and TRBJ2-1; 10 bases map to TRBD2. The junction had 8 bases not matched to a gene; V was cut back by 5 bases and J by 7 bases. In germline, CDR1 is SGHVS, CDR2 FQNEAQ. This CDR3 contains 15 residues. CDR3 nucleotides: TGTGCCAGCAGCATGCCGGGACTAGCGAGGAATGAGCAGTTCTTC. Its protein product is CASSMPGLARNEQFF.

The rearrangement joins TRBV11-3 to TRBJ2-1; the match to TRBD2 covers 11 bases. Germline V gene lookup returns CDR1 SGHNT and CDR2 YENEEA. With V trimmed by 1 base and J by 9 bases, 8 bases remained unmatched. CDR3 length equals 16 residues. CDR3 protein: CASSLVASGGLGEQFF. The CDR3 nucleotides read TGTGCCAGCAGCTTAGTGGCTAGCGGGGGGCTGGGTGAGCAGTTCTTC.

As regards this clone: In the same sample, other DNA sequences code for this CDR3. This chain joins TRBV29-1 and TRBJ1-4, with D perhaps matching TRBD1 (5 bases). The germline gives CDR1 SQVTM, CDR2 ANQGSEA. This CDR3 comprises 15 residues. The V gene lost 0 bases and the J gene lost 7 bases, with 15 bases spanning the gap. The DNA of the CDR3 is TGCAGCGTTGAAGATTTGGGGGGGAGCGGTGAAAAACTGTTTTTT. Translation gives CSVEDLGGSGEKLFF.

Here the CDR3 DNA reads TGCGCCAGCAGCTTGGAAGGGGGACCCACCGGTGAGCAGTACTTC. Its translation: CASSLEGGPTGEQYF. The rearrangement links TRBV5-1 to TRBJ2-7; D is possibly TRBD1 (6 bases). The germline V and J ends were trimmed by 0 bases and 7 bases, with 17 bases remaining between them. The length of the CDR3 is 15 residues. Germline assignment: CDR1 SGHRS and CDR2 YFSETQ. Together with reference TRBV5-1 and TRBJ2-7, the CDR3 gives the full variable domain: KAGVTQTPRYLIKTRGQQVTLSCSPISGHRSVSWYQQTPGQGLQFLFEYFSETQRNKGNFPGRFSGRQFSNSRSEMNVSTLELGDSALYLCASSLEGGPTGEQYFGPGTRLTVT.

This chain connects TRBV29-1 to TRBJ2-7; TRBD1 matches 10 bases. Germline V gene data show CDR1 as SQVTM and CDR2 as ANQGSEA. The V segment lost 6 bases and the J segment 3 bases; nucleotides outside the gene matches: 20. This CDR3 region has 18 residues. The CDR3 is CSVRPIQYGRDRGYEQYF. As DNA, the CDR3 is TGCAGCGTCCGACCGATCCAGTACGGGCGGGACAGGGGCTACGAGCAGTACTTC.

The table lists this clone with a count of one. The V gene is TRBV28, the J gene TRBJ1-2; 9 nucleotides line up with TRBD1. V was clipped by 2 bases and J by 8 bases; unmatched bases: 9. This CDR3 has 15 residues. CDR1 and CDR2 from the germline V gene are MDHEN and SYDVKM. Here the CDR3 reads CASSLRDRVIKGYTF. CDR3 in DNA: TGTGCCAGCAGTTTAAGGGACAGGGTAATAAAAGGCTACACCTTC.

This clone came up many times. The chain has TRBV19 and TRBJ2-5, with D maybe TRBD2 (6 bases). The germline CDR1 and CDR2 sequences are LNHDA and SQIVND (reference sequence). V lost 5 bases and J lost 2, with 15 bases in between. The CDR3 sequence is 15 residues long. CDR3 nucleotides: TGTGCCAGTAGTCCTCTGTCTAGCGCTCAAGAGACCCAGTACTTC. Protein product: CASSPLSSAQETQYF.

The chain is built from TRBV5-4 and TRBJ1-2; D perhaps matches TRBD1 (6 bases). In germline, CDR1 is SGHNT, CDR2 YYREEE (reference sequence). V shed 4 bases and J shed 10 bases, with 17 bases lying between them. The CDR3 is made up of 13 amino acids. The CDR3 nucleotides are TGTGCCAGCAGCGGACAGACCGTCCTAGCCTACACCTTC. It yields the protein CASSGQTVLAYTF. Filled out from reference TRBV5-4 and TRBJ1-2, the complete variable domain reads ETGVTQSPTHLIKTRGQQVTLRCSSQSGHNTVSWYQQALGQGPQFIFQYYREEENGRGNFPPRFSGLQFPNYSSELNVNALELDDSALYLCASSGQTVLAYTFGSGTRLTVV.

The chain links TRBV5-1 to TRBJ1-1; TRBD1 is a possible D gene (6 bases). Germline assignment: CDR1 SGHRS and CDR2 YFSETQ. CDR3 length: 15 amino acids. V dropped 2 bases and J dropped 0 bases, with 11 bases sitting between them. The CDR3 coding sequence is TGCGCCAGCAGCTTACAAGCAGGGGTGAACACTGAAGCTTTCTTT. Protein sequence: CASSLQAGVNTEAFF.

Note on this clone: A junction end diverges from the germline sequence, so it may reflect a read error. The CDR3 spells CASSQADYGTQETQYF. CDR3 in DNA: TGCGCCAGCAGTCAAGCCGACTACGGAACCCAAGAGACCCAGTACTTC. The V gene is TRBV4-3, the J gene TRBJ2-5, with a weak D call TRBD2 (5 bases). CDR1 is LGHNA and CDR2 is YSLEER in the germline V gene. This CDR3 comprises 16 residues.

For this clone: One base away lies a much larger clone, so this may be a sequencing read error. This specimen includes other DNA sequences encoding the same CDR3. The chain has TRBV7-2 and TRBJ2-7, with 8 bases aligning to TRBD2. This CDR3 contains 15 residues. The V gene's germline CDR1 is SGHTA and CDR2 FQGNSA. The CDR3, as DNA: TGTGCCAGTAGCTGGGCCGGCGGGGGGATCGACGAGCAGTACTTC. Its protein product is CASSWAGGGIDEQYF.

The chain joins TRBV20-1 to TRBJ2-5; D may be TRBD1 (5 bases). The V and J ends lost 5 bases and 3 bases respectively, with 7 bases between them. Germline V gene sequence: CDR1 DFQATT, CDR2 SNEGSKA (reference sequence). The CDR3 totals 11 residues. The CDR3 here is CSAAREETQYF. DNA for the CDR3: TGCAGTGCTGCCAGGGAAGAGACCCAGTACTTC.

This sequence joins TRBV19 and TRBJ2-3; no clear D. Trimming removed 5 bases from V and 3 bases from J, with 6 bases in between. The CDR3 has 12 amino acids. CDR1 and CDR2 from the germline V gene are LNHDA and SQIVND (reference sequence). DNA of the CDR3: TGTGCCAGTAGTGCCTTTACAGATACGCAGTATTTT. The encoded protein is CASSAFTDTQYF.

This chain links TRBV27 with TRBJ1-1; the match to TRBD1 covers 9 bases. The CDR3 has 13 amino acids. CDR1 and CDR2 from the germline V gene are MNHEY and SMNVEV (reference sequence). Trimming removed 5 bases from V and 10 bases from J; junction bases left unmatched: 8. CDR3 amino acids: CASSPRDREGAFF. CDR3 in DNA: TGTGCCAGCAGTCCCCGGGACAGGGAGGGAGCTTTCTTT.

This clone was seen just once. J is TRBJ2-7 and V is TRBV2; D is uncertain. Trimming took off 5 bases at V and 3 bases at J, with 8 bases between the two ends. The germline V gene has CDR1 SNHLY and CDR2 FYNNEI. The CDR3 runs to 12 residues. DNA of the CDR3: TGTGCCAGCAGTTTACGAGGCTACGAGCAGTACTTC. It yields the protein CASSLRGYEQYF.

The chain has TRBV14 and TRBJ1-6, with D possibly TRBD1 on 5 matching bases. The CDR3 has 20 residues. Germline CDR1 is SGHDN and CDR2 is FVKESK. The V end lost 3 bases, the J end lost 0 bases, and 21 bases lay between the germline ends. In nucleotides, the CDR3 is TGTGCCAGCAGCCACGTAAAACCCTTGACAGCCAACTCCTATAATTCACCCCTCCACTTT. This gives the protein CASSHVKPLTANSYNSPLHF. The full variable domain, with the rest looked up from reference TRBV14 and TRBJ1-6, is EAGVTQFPSHSVIEKGQTVTLRCDPISGHDNLYWYRRVMGKEIKFLLHFVKESKQDESGMPNNRFLAERTGGTYSTLKVQPAELEDSGVYFCASSHVKPLTANSYNSPLHFGNGTRLTVT.

The chain couples TRBV30 to TRBJ2-5; D may be TRBD2 (5 bases). The V end was cut by 5 bases, the J end by 1 base, with 11 bases between. CDR3 length: 13 residues. Germline-derived CDR1 and CDR2 are GTSNPN and SVGIG (reference sequence). The CDR3 sequence is CAWRGPIQETQYF. The CDR3 nucleotides are TGTGCCTGGCGAGGGCCGATCCAAGAGACCCAGTACTTC.

V and J are TRBV6-1 and TRBJ1-6, with 11 positions matching TRBD1. The germline V gene has CDR1 MNHNS and CDR2 SASEGT. This CDR3 comprises 15 residues. The J segment lost 7 bases and the V segment lost 6 bases, leaving 5 bases of the junction unmatched. The CDR3 nucleotides read TGTGCCAGCAGAGGGACAGGGGGTCAAAATTCACCCCTCCACTTT. Its protein product is CASRGTGGQNSPLHF.

This clone was observed a few times. The rearrangement joins TRBV20-1 to TRBJ1-1; D is undetermined. The CDR3 extends over 11 amino acids. Trimming cost V 3 bases and J 10 bases, with 12 bases left between them. Per the germline V gene, CDR1 is DFQATT and CDR2 is SNEGSKA (reference sequence). CDR3 residues: CSARTGSLAFF. In DNA form, the CDR3 reads TGCAGTGCTAGGACGGGTTCTTTAGCTTTCTTT.

The chain combines TRBV6-1 with TRBJ2-5; D unresolved. V lost 1 base and J 0 bases, leaving 6 bases between the germline ends. The germline gives CDR1 MNHNS, CDR2 SASEGT. The CDR3 has 14 amino acids. CDR3 sequence: CASSEVLNQETQYF. The CDR3 bases are TGTGCCAGCAGTGAAGTCTTAAACCAAGAGACCCAGTACTTC.

The chain is built from TRBV5-1 and TRBJ2-5; 9 bases agree with TRBD1. V shed 4 bases, J shed 4 bases, and the junction held 8 bases outside the gene matches. The CDR3 has 15 amino acids. Germline lookup yields CDR1 SGHRS and CDR2 YFSETQ. The chain's CDR3 is CASSGGTGRLETQYF. The CDR3, as DNA: TGCGCCAGCAGCGGAGGGACAGGGCGGTTAGAGACCCAGTACTTC.

V gene TRBV15 combines with J gene TRBJ2-7; D gene ambiguous. This CDR3 is built from 14 residues. Per the germline V gene, CDR1 is LNHNV and CDR2 is YYDKDF (reference sequence). V gave up 5 bases and J gave up 2 bases, with 13 bases separating them. CDR3 sequence reads: CATSLDTATYEQYF. CDR3 in DNA: TGTGCCACCAGCCTCGACACTGCTACCTACGAGCAGTACTTC.

The chain links TRBV9 to TRBJ2-5; 9 bases are shared with TRBD2. The germline gives CDR1 SGDLS, CDR2 YYNGEE. J gave up 5 bases and V 2 bases, and 13 bases lay outside the gene matches. CDR3 length equals 17 residues. CDR3 sequence reads: CASSVRALAGERETQYF. CDR3 DNA: TGTGCCAGCAGCGTGAGGGCCTTAGCGGGAGAGCGGGAGACCCAGTACTTC.

The chain combines TRBV30 with TRBJ2-1, with 12 bases aligning to TRBD2. The CDR3 length is 15 residues. Trimming at V came to 2 bases and at J to 6 bases, leaving 5 bases not matched to a gene. Germline values: CDR1 GTSNPN, CDR2 SVGIG (reference sequence). CDR3 nucleotide sequence: TGTGCCTGGAGTCGAGGACTAGCGGGAATCAATGAGCAGTTCTTC. Translating it yields CAWSRGLAGINEQFF.